This T cell receptor beta chain appears in the sequencing data of a study of blood T cell repertoires in COVID-19. Study context: Italy, Spain and the United States were the sources of the convalescent and acute COVID-19 samples. T cells, B-cell-depleted T cells, or PBMCs provided the cDNA or gDNA that served as material.

As processed by the authors: From reference gene primer amplification, estimates of nucleated cell counts were derived. Sequenced by immunoSEQ multiplex PCR; TCRdb stores in-frame clones only, minus some. That table is the source of V, J and clone size, and D and trimming were worked out from the DNA. The repertoire holds about 99,000 clones, with nearly 90% as singletons. The CDR3 contains 14 residues. The V gene end was trimmed by 6 bases and the J gene end by 10 bases; junction bases not matched to a gene: 8. Germline CDR1 and CDR2: MNHEY and SVGAGI. This sequence joins TRBV6-5 and TRBJ1-6; TRBD1 aligns across 8 bases. The clonotype comes from a man aged 50 to 60 in a cohort sampled during active COVID-19. The sample comprised peripheral blood. In DNA, the CDR3 is TGTGCCAGCAGGAGGGGGACAGGCGGGTCACCCCTCCACTTT. It is translated as CASRRGTGGSPLHF.